These T cell receptor beta chains were read from a single sample in a study of T cells in Graves' hyperthyroidism and ophthalmopathy. From the multiplex PCR reads, TCRdb called clonotypes with MiXCR, one entry per CDR3 protein. Of over 350,000 distinct CDR3 sequences in the sample, around an eighth are singletons; the top ten hold approximately 29%. Sequenced material: blood. These receptors were obtained from a man in his forties or fifties with Graves' ophthalmopathy. Each CDR3 is given with its conserved first and last residue. D genes are given only for firm matches. Size is omitted from some rows. Given values are once, few, many or a class for expanded clones.

>TRBJ2-5|TRBV20-1|TRBD2|many
CSARTSGQETQYF
TGCAGTGCGAGGACTAGCGGCCAAGAGACCCAGTACTTC
>TRBJ1-5|TRBV20-1|.|.
CSARDNQPQHF
TGCAGTGCTAGAGATAATCAGCCCCAGCATTTT
>TRBJ1-1|TRBV12-3/TRBV12-4|.|many
CASSTLTGTGTEAFF
TGTGCCAGCAGTACCTTGACAGGAACCGGCACTGAAGCTTTCTTT
>TRBJ2-2|TRBV7-7|TRBD1|many
CASSPGTGSGELFF
TGTGCTAGCAGCCCCGGGACAGGGTCCGGGGAGCTGTTTTTT
>TRBJ2-1|TRBV4-1|.|few
CASSQESFATGSSYNEQFF
TGCGCCAGCAGCCAAGAATCCTTCGCGACGGGCAGCTCCTACAATGAGCAGTTCTTC
>TRBJ2-3|TRBV7-9|.|many
CASSLVIGAVLCDTQYF
TGTGCCAGCAGCTTAGTAATTGGAGCGGTTCTTTGTGATACGCAGTATTTT
>TRBJ1-5|TRBV28|.|many
CASSSLYSNQPQHF
TGTGCCAGCAGTTCCCTCTACAGCAATCAGCCCCAGCATTTT
>TRBJ2-1|TRBV10-1|.|many
CASSRAGSYNEQFF
TGCGCCAGCAGCCGGGCAGGGTCCTACAATGAGCAGTTCTTC
>TRBJ1-1|TRBV6-1|.|many
CASRNSGTMNTEAFF
TGTGCCAGCAGAAACTCCGGGACAATGAACACTGAAGCTTTCTTT
>TRBJ2-3|TRBV27|.|.
CASSLNDRFSTDTQYF
TGTGCCAGCAGTCTCAACGACAGATTTAGCACAGATACGCAGTATTTT
>TRBJ2-1|TRBV5-1|TRBD2|.
CASSLGSRGRAHEQFF
TGCGCCAGCAGCTTGGGTTCGCGCGGGAGGGCCCATGAGCAGTTCTTC
>TRBJ2-5|TRBV29-1|TRBD2|.
CSVVRGGSDKTQYF
TGCAGCGTTGTTCGGGGCGGGAGTGACAAGACCCAGTACTTC
>TRBJ1-5|TRBV2|.|many
CASSEGLWTVNQPQHF
TGTGCCAGCAGTGAAGGTCTTTGGACAGTTAATCAGCCCCAGCATTTT
>TRBJ2-7|TRBV20-1|.|many
CSASEQDSAAYEQYF
TGCAGTGCTAGCGAACAGGACAGTGCGGCCTACGAGCAGTACTTC
>TRBJ1-1|TRBV10-2|.|.
CASSDGVTEAFF
TGCGCCAGCAGCGACGGGGTTACTGAAGCTTTCTTT
>TRBJ2-5|TRBV20-1|.|many
CSARDPSVYQETQYF
TGCAGTGCTAGAGATCCGTCCGTGTACCAAGAGACCCAGTACTTC
>TRBJ1-3|TRBV6-2/TRBV6-3|TRBD1|.
CASRDVTGGAGNTIYF
TGTGCCAGCAGAGACGTCACAGGGGGTGCTGGAAACACCATATATTTT
>TRBJ2-2|TRBV28|TRBD2|many
CASSPRTSGMTTGELFF
TGTGCCAGCAGTCCGCGGACTAGCGGGATGACGACCGGGGAGCTGTTTTTT
>TRBJ1-5|TRBV10-2|.|few
CASSSGPHSNQPQHF
TGCGCCAGCAGCTCGGGACCTCATAGCAATCAGCCCCAGCATTTT
>TRBJ2-2|TRBV29-1|.|.
CSVGGTGELFF
TGCAGCGTTGGCGGCACCGGGGAGCTGTTTTTT
>TRBJ1-1|TRBV3-1|.|many
CASSQGSLPLTEAFF
TGTGCCAGCAGCCAAGGTTCCCTCCCTCTGACTGAAGCTTTCTTT
>TRBJ2-1|TRBV29-1|.|few
CSVGESEQFF
TGCAGCGTTGGGGAGAGTGAGCAGTTCTTC
>TRBJ2-3|TRBV7-3|TRBD2|many
CASRPSGSSDTQYF
TGTGCCAGCAGACCTAGCGGGAGCTCAGATACGCAGTATTTT
>TRBJ1-2|TRBV9|.|few
CASSVLGAGYTF
TGTGCCAGCAGCGTTTTAGGGGCTGGCTACACCTTC
>TRBJ2-3|TRBV18|.|many
CASSPPPGRDTQYF
TGTGCCAGCTCACCACCACCGGGGAGAGATACGCAGTATTTT
>TRBJ2-5|TRBV10-3|TRBD2|.
CAISGATSVGETQYF
TGTGCCATCAGTGGGGCTACTAGCGTCGGGGAGACCCAGTACTTC
>TRBJ1-1|TRBV3-1|TRBD1|few
CASSPRQGSVFTEAFF
TGTGCCAGCAGCCCGAGACAGGGTTCTGTGTTCACTGAAGCTTTCTTT